This TCR beta chain was obtained from a study of T cell responses to AZD1222 COVID-19 vaccine (dated by TCRdb to about 2021). With respect to the entire study: AZD1222 recipients with second doses at about 4 weeks or about 12 weeks were pooled, because spike-specific TCR depth and breadth did not differ between schedules. Trial participants were enrolled by age into subgroups of 18-55, 56-69 and 70-plus years, and about 150, 27 and 61 TCR-sequenced participants, respectively, were included in these subgroups. TCR sequencing was performed for about 250 trial participants, of whom about 200 were given two doses of AZD1222 and approximately 25 were given two doses of MenACWY control vaccine. What the authors observed across the whole study: Epitopes outside the regions mutated in the B.1.351 and B.1.1.7 variants were reportedly recognized by nearly half of the unique spike-specific TCRs. Spike-specific TCR breadth and depth rose significantly after two AZD1222 doses compared with day 0 and with MenACWY recipients. Only five or six AZD1222 recipients were SARS-CoV-2 seropositive at baseline, limiting conclusions about previously exposed vaccinees. Participants were mostly white British, with more females than males. The authors suggested clonal diversity may have been underestimated. No day 14 peak-response samples were available, so repertoires were characterized only after the peak T cell response. The 56-69-year group was small, and its depth increase did not reach significance, likely because of low power. The vaccine-associated CD4 TCRs covered the entire spike protein, and the dominant responses fell in regions 160-218 and 743-854.

A word on this clone: No antigen is known for it. Base qualities are not recorded, but no much larger clone differs from it by a single base.

The CDR3 starts with the cysteine, ends with the phenylalanine, and has 13 residues. Of all the DNA, just the CDR3 is kept, 39 bases in frame from base 1. V and J lose 8 bases and 1 base, and a span of 11 bases separates them. The germline V gene (reference sequence) gives CDR1 as SEHNR and CDR2 as FQNEAQ. The CDR3 regions of human TCRbeta chains were analyzed by immunosequencing. Turning to the authors' computational methods: Repertoire TCRs were matched against a reference library of SARS-CoV-2-specific TCRs generated with the MIRA antigen-specificity platform. Breadth was defined as the fraction of unique TCRs that were SARS-CoV-2-associated. Depth was defined as the fraction of total T cells that were SARS-CoV-2-associated. Using the MIRA data, each spike-specific TCR was mapped to the spike region that the TCR reacts to and placed in a CD4 or CD8 class. Log10-transformed breadth and depth values were compared by one-way ANOVA with Sidak's multiple comparisons tests. TCRdb provides this immuneACCESS table in a form limited to in-frame rearrangements. Some clones are lacking; in checked studies, under half of them reflect an unresolved V gene, and why the rest are absent is not known. That table furnishes V, J and clone size, whereas the DNA furnished D and trimming. Recorded for this sample are 95,000 to 150,000 clones; about 92% of them occurred a single time. 0.9% to 1.2% of the sample comes from the top ten.

The meaning of the sample's time point label: baseline before first vaccination. Samples from vaccinated people were obtained from the UK trials COV001 and COV002, which included a single-blind randomized controlled phase 2/3 trial of AZD1222 (ChAdOx1 nCoV-19) in healthy adults. For TCRbeta chain sequencing, PBMC samples from trial participants were taken at day 0 and at day 28 after the second dose. This sample comprised peripheral blood, obtained on day 0 of AZD1222 vaccination. This TCR came from an adult in good health. The V and J segments used are TRBV7-9 and TRBJ1-1; too little of a D gene remains to name it. The CDR3 in this case is CASLETGNTEAFF. In nucleotides, the sequence is TGTGCCAGCCTAGAGACGGGGAACACTGAAGCTTTCTTT.